This T cell receptor beta chain originates from a study of blood T cell repertoires in COVID-19. The CDR3 totals 13 residues. V dropped 3 bases and J dropped 6 bases, with 10 bases sitting between them. Germline V CDR1 and CDR2: KGHSH, LQKENI. The method was immunoSEQ multiplex PCR; TCRdb's version includes in-frame clones alone and lacks a portion of them. In the table there are about 400,000 clones, around 88% of which are singletons. The TCR sequence derives from a woman aged 25 to 39 with acute or convalescent COVID-19. The sequencing sample was made of peripheral blood. The chain employs TRBV18 and TRBJ2-3; maybe TRBD2 (6 bases). The CDR3 DNA sequence: TGTGCCAGCTCACCGTTCCTAGCGGATACGCAGTATTTT. It translates to CASSPFLADTQYF.